Following are 8 T cell receptor beta chains from one sample sequenced in a study of regulatory T cells in long-lasting Graves disease. For TCR beta, libraries came from iRepertoire HTBI primers and Arm-PCR of CDR3 regions. TCRdb used MiXCR to reprocess the multiplex PCR reads, holding one entry per CDR3 protein. This sample carries roughly 470,000 distinct CDR3 sequences, roughly 20% of them seen once, and the ten largest clones take 7% to 9.5%. Specified time point: persistent/refractory GD, antithyroid drugs over 5 years with positive TRAb. From RNA extracted from PBMCs, the TCR library was made. This material consisted of peripheral blood mononuclear cells (PBMCs), taken when the disease was refractory, from a patient treated with antithyroid drugs. All receptors come from a female donor with Graves disease.

This clonotype was seen at least ten times. The V gene is TRBV12-3 or TRBV12-4, the J gene TRBJ2-5; 7 nucleotides match TRBD2. The CDR3 is made up of 17 amino acids. The V and J ends lost 4 bases and 0 bases, in that order; junction bases with no gene match: 11. CDR3 amino acids: CASSSTMAGEDQETQYF. The CDR3 bases are TGTGCCAGCAGTTCGACCATGGCGGGAGAGGACCAAGAGACCCAGTACTTC.

This clonotype was counted once. The chain is built from TRBV6-1 and TRBJ2-1; 7 bases fit TRBD1. Germline V gene data show CDR1 as MNHNS and CDR2 as SASEGT. The CDR3 loop spans 15 amino acids. Losses at the gene ends were 9 bases for V and 7 bases for J; bases not matched to a gene: 15. The CDR3 coding sequence is TGTGCCAGTTCTGCCCGAGGCAGGGGGTGGAATGAGCAGTTCTTC. Translating gives CASSARGRGWNEQFF.

This clonotype was seen repeatedly, ten times or more. V usage is TRBV6-1 and J usage is TRBJ2-7; tentative D call: TRBD1 (6 bases). The CDR3 loop spans 13 amino acids. Trimming removed 6 bases from V and 2 bases from J, with 11 bases in between. Germline CDR1 MNHNS, CDR2 SASEGT. As DNA, the CDR3 is TGTGCCAGCAGGTCTACAGGGACCTACGAGCAGTACTTC. Encoded protein: CASRSTGTYEQYF.

This chain connects TRBV20-1 to TRBJ2-7; possibly TRBD1 for D (6 bases). The germline gives CDR1 DFQATT, CDR2 SNEGSKA (reference sequence). This CDR3 is built from 13 residues. The V and J ends lost 2 bases and 1 base respectively, with 9 bases between them. CDR3 amino acids: CSARSGESYEQYF. The CDR3 DNA is TGCAGTGCTAGATCAGGGGAATCCTACGAGCAGTACTTC.

This clonotype has only a few counts. V is TRBV7-3 and J is TRBJ2-6; D is ambiguous. Germline CDR1 SGHTA, CDR2 FQGTGA. The CDR3 is made up of 15 amino acids. V dropped 5 bases and J dropped 0 bases, with 8 bases sitting between them. The CDR3 nucleotides read TGTGCCAGCAGCCCTAGGACCTCTGGGGCCAACGTCCTGACTTTC. This translates into CASSPRTSGANVLTF.

This clonotype was counted only a few times. The chain couples TRBV27 to TRBJ2-3; D possibly corresponds to TRBD2 (5 bases). Trimming left V 1 base short and J 2 bases short, with 7 bases between. The CDR3 is 14 residues long. Germline CDR1 reads MNHEY; CDR2 reads SMNVEV (reference sequence). For the CDR3, the DNA is TGTGCCAGCAGTTTATGGCGGGCCACAGATACGCAGTATTTT. Its translation: CASSLWRATDTQYF.

This rearrangement joins TRBV7-8 to TRBJ2-1; no definite D call. V lost 2 bases to trimming and J lost 12 bases, with 14 bases between them. CDR3 length: 13 residues. CDR1 and CDR2 (germline): SGHVS, FQNEAQ. CDR3 region: CASSLRDQLGQFF. CDR3 sequence (DNA): TGTGCCAGCAGCTTAAGGGATCAGCTGGGGCAGTTCTTC.

The DNA of the CDR3 is TGTGCCAGCAGCAACCCCCCGTCGGGAGGTCGCACCGGGGAGCTGTTTTTT. It codes for CASSNPPSGGRTGELFF. The chain couples TRBV11-2 to TRBJ2-2; the match to TRBD2 covers 7 bases. Germline CDR1 SGHAT, CDR2 FQNNGV. J was trimmed by 4 bases and V by 5 bases; bases with no gene match: 13. The CDR3 has 17 residues.